This passage covers 11 T cell receptor beta chains from one sample sequenced in a study of blood T cell repertoires in COVID-19 (TCRdb year 2020). The protocol used for the library was the immunoSEQ multiplex PCR assay. Held by TCRdb, this immuneACCESS table contains in-frame sequences only and omits some clones. Under half of the omission traces to an unresolved V gene where checked; the cause of the rest is unknown. Recorded for this sample are approximately 350,000 clones; more than 80% of them occurred a single time. The ten largest clones capture 1% to 1.5% of the sample. Specimen: peripheral blood. These receptors were collected from a man aged 35-49 years with acute or convalescent COVID-19.

The chain is built from TRBV27 and TRBJ2-1, with 7 nucleotides matching TRBD1. Germline CDR1 reads MNHEY; CDR2 reads SMNVEV (reference sequence). The CDR3 loop spans 15 amino acids. V dropped 6 bases and J dropped 5; count of bases not matched to a gene: 10. The CDR3 loop reads CASSSYRDRNNEQFF. CDR3 coding DNA: TGTGCCAGCAGCTCCTACCGGGACAGAAACAATGAGCAGTTCTTC.

The chain couples TRBV28 to TRBJ1-5; the D gene is possibly TRBD1 (6 bases). The CDR3 is 17 residues long. The V end lost 1 base, the J end lost 4 bases, and 17 bases lay between the germline ends. CDR1 and CDR2 (germline): MDHEN, SYDVKM. The CDR3 DNA follows: TGTGCCAGCAGTTTATACAAGGTCCGTAGGGGGAATCAGCCCCAGCATTTT. This gives the protein CASSLYKVRRGNQPQHF.

In DNA form, the CDR3 reads TGTGCCAGCAGCCTGCGGGTTAGCGGGGGCCAAGAGACCCAGTACTTC. It is translated as CASSLRVSGGQETQYF. V gene TRBV14 combines with J gene TRBJ2-5, with 9 bases fitting TRBD2. With V trimmed by 4 bases and J by 1 base, 7 bases remained unmatched. The germline V gene has CDR1 SGHDN and CDR2 FVKESK. The CDR3 consists of 16 residues.

J is TRBJ1-4 and V is TRBV6-6, with 9 bases aligning to TRBD1. There are 14 residues in the CDR3. Germline lookup yields CDR1 MNHNY and CDR2 SVGAGI (reference sequence). V lost 6 bases and J lost 8; bases outside the gene matches: 7. The CDR3 DNA follows: TGTGCCAGCAGCCACCGGGACAGGGTCGAAAAACTGTTTTTT. It codes for CASSHRDRVEKLFF.

The CDR3 loop is CASIPSGIRPQHF. The CDR3 DNA reads TGTGCCAGCATCCCTTCAGGGATTCGGCCCCAGCATTTT. The rearrangement links TRBV21-1 to TRBJ1-5; the D call of TRBD1 is as the table states it, not checked on the DNA. TRBV21-1 is a recognized pseudogene. This CDR3 is 13 amino acids long.

The chain joins TRBV3-1 (or the pseudogene TRBV3-2) to TRBJ2-1, with 15 bases matching TRBD2. Unmatched junction bases numbered 3, after V lost 0 bases and J lost 0 bases. This CDR3 spans 19 amino acids. Germline CDR1 is LGHDT and CDR2 is YNNKEL (reference sequence). CDR3 in amino acids: CASSQDGLAGGSSYNEQFF. Here the CDR3 DNA reads TGTGCCAGCAGCCAAGATGGACTAGCGGGAGGGAGCTCCTACAATGAGCAGTTCTTC.

The chain couples TRBV7-9 to TRBJ2-5, with TRBD1 matching over 10 bases. CDR1 is SEHNR, CDR2 FQNEAQ, per germline (reference sequence). This CDR3 spans 16 amino acids. V dropped 2 bases and J dropped 4; count of bases not matched to a gene: 7. Here the CDR3 reads CASSLLIGQGGETQYF. The CDR3 DNA reads TGTGCCAGCAGCTTATTGATCGGACAGGGGGGAGAGACCCAGTACTTC.

V gene TRBV9 combines with J gene TRBJ2-1; 12 nucleotides align to TRBD1. The germline gives CDR1 SGDLS, CDR2 YYNGEE. The CDR3 contains 15 residues. V gave up 4 bases and J gave up 7 bases; unmatched junction bases: 6. CDR3 residues: CASSPGQGARNEQFF. The CDR3 DNA sequence: TGTGCCAGCAGCCCGGGACAGGGGGCGCGGAATGAGCAGTTCTTC. Full variable domain (outside the CDR3, taken from reference TRBV9 and TRBJ2-1): DSGVTQTPKHLITATGQRVTLRCSPRSGDLSVYWYQQSLDQGLQFLIQYYNGEERAKGNILERFSAQQFPDLHSELNLSSLELGDSALYFCASSPGQGARNEQFFGPGTRLTVL.

V usage is TRBV9 and J usage is TRBJ2-5, with TRBD1 matching over 9 bases. CDR1 and CDR2 from the germline V gene are SGDLS and YYNGEE. Trimming took 3 bases from V and 5 from J; bases not matched to a gene: 5. The CDR3 has 14 amino acids. CDR3 residues: CASSGGQGWETQYF. CDR3 coding DNA: TGTGCCAGCAGCGGTGGACAGGGGTGGGAGACCCAGTACTTC.

The rearrangement links TRBV3-1 (or the pseudogene TRBV3-2) to TRBJ2-7; 7 bases are shared with TRBD1. This CDR3 has 18 residues. The V and J ends lost 4 bases and 4 bases, in that order; junction bases with no gene match: 19. Germline values: CDR1 LGHDT, CDR2 YNNKEL (reference sequence). The CDR3 loop reads CASSLGGRVTLSSYEQYF. As DNA, the CDR3 is TGTGCCAGCAGCCTAGGGGGCAGGGTAACCTTAAGTTCTTACGAGCAGTACTTC.

The V call is TRBV7-6, the J call TRBJ2-7; 9 bases map to TRBD1. J gave up 2 bases and V 5 bases, and 7 bases lay outside the gene matches. The CDR3 is 15 amino acids. Germline V gene sequence: CDR1 SGHVS, CDR2 FNYEAQ. CDR3 nucleotides: TGTGCCAGCAGCCCCGGACAGGGGATTCCCTACGAGCAGTACTTC. It codes for CASSPGQGIPYEQYF.